The entry below describes one T cell receptor (beta chain). These data originate in a study of blood T cell repertoires in COVID-19. About the research overall: Donors in the United States, Italy and Spain gave samples during acute or convalescent COVID-19.

In the original workflow: Amplified reference gene primers provided the basis for estimating nucleated cell counts. The repertoire was sequenced with immunoSEQ multiplex PCR; TCRdb's copy has only in-frame clones and lacks some. V, J and clone size were drawn from that table, and D and trimming were deduced from the DNA. This sample has roughly 200,000 clones, with roughly nine tenths found just once. The germline V and J ends were trimmed by 6 bases and 5 bases, with 14 bases remaining between them. Germline CDR1 is SGHRS and CDR2 is YFSETQ. The length of the CDR3 is 13 residues. The clonotype was recovered from a man aged 55 to 69 with active or convalescent COVID-19. Sample: peripheral blood. V usage is TRBV5-1 and J usage is TRBJ2-5, with D possibly matching TRBD1 (5 bases). CDR3 sequence (DNA): TGCGCCAGCACCCAACAGGAGAGGGAGACCCAGTACTTC. This sequence encodes CASTQQERETQYF.